This TCR beta chain appears in the sequencing data of a study of blood T cell repertoires in COVID-19. As for the study in general: The United States, Italy and Spain were the sources of the acute and convalescent COVID-19 samples.

Sequencing used immunoSEQ multiplex PCR; TCRdb keeps in-frame clones, though not all of them. The profile shows about 140,000 clones, 75% to 90% of them singletons. Everyone who took part was roughly 18 to 89 years old, and they came from some 23 US areas. Donors in Cohort 3 counted as recovered after two negative PCRs, clearance, or symptom resolution. This CDR3 contains 16 residues. Germline CDR1 and CDR2: SGHAT and FQNNGV. Trimming at V came to 1 base and at J to 7 bases, leaving 10 bases not matched to a gene. This clone is a singleton in its sample. This clonotype was sampled from a man between 60 and 75 years old who had recovered from COVID-19. The sample consisted of PBMCs or T cells enriched from blood (not recorded which). The chain uses TRBV11-2 and TRBJ2-1, with 7 bases matching TRBD2. The CDR3 DNA reads as TGTGCCAGCAGCTTAGTTCTTGCCCGGGGAGGGAATGAGCAGTTCTTC. This gives the protein CASSLVLARGGNEQFF.